This T cell receptor beta chain is from a study of naive and memory T cell subsets. General study results and limits: TCR abundance followed a power law differing between naive and memory subsets.

The CDR3 has 16 amino acids. The beta constant-region primer was an equimolar mix of two oligonucleotides covering TRBC1 and TRBC2. The ligated cDNA underwent four PCR rounds using SP2 and nested alpha and beta constant-region primers. Using its own MiXCR run on the UMI-ligation and nested PCR reads, TCRdb lists one record per CDR3 protein. The repertoire holds roughly 140,000 distinct CDR3 sequences, around 15% seen once, with roughly 0.13% in the top ten. This clonotype was observed a handful of times. Antigen specificity is unknown. The material sequenced was naive CD4+ T cells from blood. The receptor's source is a human donor in good health. The V call is TRBV12-2, the J call TRBJ1-5. TRBV12-2 is noted as a pseudogene. The CDR3 protein is CASRPVPEHSNQPQHF. In DNA form, the CDR3 reads TGTGCAAGTCGCCCGGTACCGGAGCATAGCAATCAGCCCCAGCATTTT.